This T cell receptor (beta chain) emerged from a study of glioma-infiltrating T cells. At the level of the study: Dexamethasone exposure before glioma surgery was limited to six or fewer days.

Using RNA template, CDR3s of TCR alpha and beta were amplified with iRepertoire arm-PCR. TCRdb re-derived calls from the multiplex PCR reads in MiXCR, one entry per CDR3 protein. The table lists about 400,000 distinct CDR3 sequences, roughly two fifths of them singletons. Trimming left V 3 bases short and J 8 bases short, with 15 bases between. The CDR3 consists of 13 residues. Looked up from germline, CDR1 is DFQATT and CDR2 is SNEGSKA (reference sequence). The chain combines TRBV20-1 with TRBJ2-3, with D perhaps matching TRBD1 (6 bases). Source material: glioma tissue, nonneoplastic brain tissue, or PBMCs (not recorded which). This TCR came from a human donor with low-grade glioma or glioblastoma, undergoing nonglioma brain surgery, or in good health (not recorded which). CDR3 DNA: TGCAGTGCTAGCTCAGGGGTCGGAAGTACGCAGTATTTT. Amino acids: CSASSGVGSTQYF.